Shown below are 12 T cell receptor beta chains from a single sample sequenced in a study of CD4 and CD8 cells across lung adenocarcinoma regions. MiXCR was run by TCRdb on the PCR reads, yielding one entry per CDR3 protein. This sample has some 3,700 distinct CDR3 sequences, with just over 50% found just once. Source material: CD4+ T cells from the margin of a lung tumor. These receptors were obtained from a female donor with lung adenocarcinoma. The CD4 and CD8 labels of this study may be unreliable.

This clonotype was seen more than once but under ten times. V usage is TRBV7-2 and J usage is TRBJ1-1; D possibly corresponds to TRBD1 (6 bases). Germline assignment: CDR1 SGHTA and CDR2 FQGNSA. The CDR3 sequence is 14 residues long. Trimming left V 0 bases short and J 5 bases short, with 10 bases between. This CDR3 reads CASSLARGRTEAFF. Here the CDR3 DNA reads TGTGCCAGCAGCTTAGCCAGGGGAAGGACTGAAGCTTTCTTT.

The chain links TRBV6-1 to TRBJ2-3, with no clear D. Germline V gene data show CDR1 as MNHNS and CDR2 as SASEGT. This CDR3 contains 13 residues. The V end lost 7 bases, the J end lost 5 bases, and 13 bases lay between the germline ends. In DNA form, the CDR3 reads TGTGCCAGCAACAAACCAGGACGAGATACGCAGTATTTT. Amino acid sequence: CASNKPGRDTQYF.

This clonotype counts as medium-sized. This chain uses TRBV27 with TRBJ1-2, with 10 bases fitting TRBD1. This CDR3 has 13 residues. V lost 8 bases to trimming and J lost 9 bases; unmatched junction nucleotides: 9. Germline V gene sequence: CDR1 MNHEY, CDR2 SMNVEV (reference sequence). The CDR3: CASGDRGLVRYTF. The CDR3 DNA sequence: TGTGCCAGCGGGGACAGGGGTTTAGTGCGCTACACCTTC.

This chain connects TRBV6-1 to TRBJ1-2, with a tentative D call TRBD1 (5 bases). This CDR3 is built from 13 residues. V was cut by 7 bases and J by 8 bases, with 17 bases left in between. Germline CDR1 is MNHNS and CDR2 is SASEGT. CDR3 bases: TGTGCCAGCACCCTTGGGTTGGGGCGGGGCTACACCTTC. Residues: CASTLGLGRGYTF.

The chain joins TRBV11-2 to TRBJ2-7; 7 nucleotides line up with TRBD2. Germline values: CDR1 SGHAT, CDR2 FQNNGV. The junction had 11 bases not matched to a gene; V was cut back by 3 bases and J by 0 bases. The CDR3 consists of 17 residues. CDR3 DNA sequence: TGTGCCAGCAGCTTTAGATATACTAGCGAGAGCTCCTACGAGCAGTACTTC. It translates to CASSFRYTSESSYEQYF.

The J gene is TRBJ2-6, the V gene TRBV30; D might be TRBD1 (6 bases). The CDR3 runs to 17 residues. Germline CDR1 reads GTSNPN; CDR2 reads SVGIG (reference sequence). Trimming left V 4 bases short and J 0 bases short, with 16 bases between. The CDR3 loop reads CAWTPRGSISGANVLTF. The DNA for the CDR3 is TGTGCCTGGACCCCCAGGGGCTCTATCTCTGGGGCCAACGTCCTGACTTTC.

This clonotype was observed a few times. Without the conserved terminal phenylalanine or tryptophan, this CDR3 likely stems from a read error. Because the CDR3's place on the DNA is in doubt, the DNA is left out and the CDR3 is given as listed by TCRdb. The CDR3 region is CAQLTRSPSPP. The genes are TRBV18 and TRBJ2-1; the table's D gene call, TRBD2, was not cross checked with the DNA. The length of the CDR3 is 11 amino acids, counting both ends. Germline values: CDR1 KGHSH, CDR2 LQKENI.

The chain is built from TRBV10-1 and TRBJ2-1; no clear D. The end of the DNA fits TRBJ2-5 better, so the J call may be wrong. The CDR3 has 14 amino acids. Germline V gene sequence: CDR1 WNHNN, CDR2 SYGVQD (reference sequence). CDR3 residues: CASSESSDQETQYF. The DNA for the CDR3 is TGCGCCAGCAGTGAGTCGTCAGACCAAGAGACCCAGTACTTC.

V gene TRBV3-1 combines with J gene TRBJ2-5; D perhaps matches TRBD1 (5 bases). Trimming left V 1 base short and J 3 bases short, with 12 bases between. Germline-derived CDR1 and CDR2 are LGHDT and YNNKEL (reference sequence). This CDR3 has 15 residues. The CDR3 here is CASSQGSGFEETQYF. The CDR3 nucleotides read TGTGCCAGCAGCCAAGGTTCAGGGTTCGAAGAGACCCAGTACTTC.

This clonotype counts as large. The chain couples TRBV27 to TRBJ2-2, with TRBD1 matching over 8 bases. Germline values: CDR1 MNHEY, CDR2 SMNVEV (reference sequence). This CDR3 spans 13 amino acids. V was clipped by 5 bases and J by 6 bases; unmatched bases: 2. The CDR3 DNA reads as TGTGCCAGCAGTACAGGGGGTCCCGGGGAGCTGTTTTTT. Protein sequence: CASSTGGPGELFF.

The V and J genes are TRBV4-3 and TRBJ2-3, with 9 bases aligning to TRBD2. Germline V CDR1 and CDR2: LGHNA, YSLEER. The ends lost 3 bases at V and 6 bases at J; junction bases unmatched: 7. The CDR3 covers 15 residues. The DNA for the CDR3 is TGCGCCAGCAGCCATAGCGGGAGAGGCGTGGATACGCAGTATTTT. Its protein is CASSHSGRGVDTQYF.

The chain recombines TRBV12-3 or TRBV12-4 with TRBJ2-2, with D possibly TRBD2 on 5 matching bases. Trimming shortened V by 9 bases and J by 5 bases, and 13 bases separated the two germline ends. The CDR3 contains 13 residues. The CDR3 nucleotides are TGTGCCAGTCGCCGTGGGAGTACCGGGGAGCTGTTTTTT. Protein product: CASRRGSTGELFF.